These 9 T cell receptor beta chains originate from one sample sequenced in a study of STAT5B mutations in CD4+ large granular lymphocyte leukemia. Only in-frame clones appear in the TCRdb table, and some are missing; sequencing was by immunoSEQ multiplex PCR. The profile shows tens of thousands of clones, around 70% of them singletons. Sequenced sample: CD4+ T cells from blood buffy coats. The receptors come from a human donor in good health.

This chain joins TRBV28 and TRBJ1-3, with D possibly matching TRBD1 (6 bases). This CDR3 has 16 residues. From germline, CDR1 is MDHEN and CDR2 SYDVKM. Trimming stripped 10 bases from V and 10 bases from J, with 29 bases between. CDR3 in amino acids: CATTGSSGVGDGTIYF. CDR3 nucleotide sequence: TGTGCCACCACAGGGAGTTCGGGAGTTGGGGACGGAACCATATATTTT.

The V call is TRBV5-4, the J call TRBJ1-6; 9 positions match TRBD1. J gave up 7 bases and V 4 bases, and 6 bases lay outside the gene matches. CDR3 size: 15 residues. Per the germline V gene, CDR1 is SGHNT and CDR2 is YYREEE (reference sequence). The CDR3 is CASSGGDRVNSPLHF. DNA for the CDR3: TGTGCCAGCAGCGGAGGGGACAGGGTGAATTCACCCCTCCACTTT.

The chain is built from TRBV10-3 and TRBJ2-2, with D tentatively TRBD1 (6 bases). Deletions cut 2 bases from V and 2 bases from J, with 12 bases between. CDR1 and CDR2 (germline): ENHRY, SYGVKD. The CDR3 sequence is 16 residues long. The DNA of the CDR3 is TGTGCCATCAGTGAGACCGGGACACAAAACACCGGGGAGCTGTTTTTT. This gives the protein CAISETGTQNTGELFF.

This chain connects TRBV7-2 to TRBJ2-1; either TRBD1 or TRBD2 may supply D (5 bases each). CDR3 length: 17 residues. V was pared by 1 base and J by 7 bases, with 20 bases between. Per the germline V gene, CDR1 is SGHTA and CDR2 is FQGNSA. The CDR3 sequence is CASSLVGAGLGRNEQFF. DNA of the CDR3: TGTGCCAGCAGCTTAGTCGGGGCCGGTCTGGGAAGGAATGAGCAGTTCTTC.

This clone was seen more than once but under ten times. The rearrangement uses TRBV18 and TRBJ2-3; D possibly corresponds to TRBD1 (5 bases). Germline-derived CDR1 and CDR2 are KGHSH and LQKENI. The CDR3 covers 17 residues. V lost 0 bases and J lost 0, with 13 bases in between. CDR3 coding DNA: TGTGCCAGCTCACCACCACAGGCCCTTCTGAGCACAGATACGCAGTATTTT. Its protein product is CASSPPQALLSTDTQYF.

The V gene is TRBV7-2, the J gene TRBJ2-5, with 13 bases fitting TRBD2. From germline, CDR1 is SGHTA and CDR2 FQGNSA. V was clipped by 2 bases and J by 5 bases; unmatched bases: 5. This CDR3 is 16 amino acids long. CDR3 sequence (DNA): TGTGCCAGCAGCTTACTACTAGCGGGGGGGAGGGAGACCCAGTACTTC. This encodes CASSLLLAGGRETQYF.

This chain uses TRBV7-2 with TRBJ2-2; D might be TRBD1 or TRBD2, each matching 5 bases. The CDR3 spans 14 residues. The germline CDR1 and CDR2 sequences are SGHTA and FQGNSA. The V gene lost 4 bases and the J gene lost 5 bases, with 11 bases spanning the gap. The CDR3 DNA sequence: TGTGCCAGCAGCTCGGGGCCAATAACCGGGGAGCTGTTTTTT. This translates into CASSSGPITGELFF.

This chain connects TRBV6-1 to TRBJ2-7; tentative D call: TRBD1 (6 bases). Germline-derived CDR1 and CDR2 are MNHNS and SASEGT. V dropped 6 bases and J dropped 3 bases, with 15 bases sitting between them. CDR3 length equals 14 residues. CDR3 DNA: TGTGCCAGCAGCTCCCCGGACAGATACTACGAGCAGTACTTC. Residues: CASSSPDRYYEQYF.

J is TRBJ2-7 and V is TRBV6-5; D remains ambiguous. V was cut by 2 bases and J by 2 bases, with 10 bases left in between. CDR1 and CDR2 (germline): MNHEY, SVGAGI. The CDR3 sequence is 14 residues long. Here the CDR3 DNA reads TGTGCCAGCAGTTACAAGTTGGGCCCCTACGAGCAGTACGTC. This encodes CASSYKLGPYEQYV.